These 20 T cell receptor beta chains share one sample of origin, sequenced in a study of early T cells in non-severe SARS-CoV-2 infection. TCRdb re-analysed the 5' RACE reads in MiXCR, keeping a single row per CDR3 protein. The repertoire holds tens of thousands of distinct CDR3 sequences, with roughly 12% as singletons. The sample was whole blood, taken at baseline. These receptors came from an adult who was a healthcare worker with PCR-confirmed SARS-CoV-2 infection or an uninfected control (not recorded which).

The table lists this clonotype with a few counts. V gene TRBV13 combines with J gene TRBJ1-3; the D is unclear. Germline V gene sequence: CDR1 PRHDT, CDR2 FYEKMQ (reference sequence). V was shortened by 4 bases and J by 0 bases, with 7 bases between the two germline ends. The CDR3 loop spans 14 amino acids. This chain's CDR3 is CASSSRPSGNTIYF. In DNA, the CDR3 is TGTGCCAGCAGCTCCCGTCCCTCTGGAAACACCATATATTTT.

The CDR3 bases are TGTGCCAGCAGCTTACTTTTGCATTTT. Residues: CASSLLLHF. The chain recombines TRBV7-6 with TRBJ1-5; no clear D. Germline CDR1 is SGHVS and CDR2 is FNYEAQ. Trimming took 2 bases from V and 15 from J, leaving 5 bases between them. This CDR3 contains 9 residues.

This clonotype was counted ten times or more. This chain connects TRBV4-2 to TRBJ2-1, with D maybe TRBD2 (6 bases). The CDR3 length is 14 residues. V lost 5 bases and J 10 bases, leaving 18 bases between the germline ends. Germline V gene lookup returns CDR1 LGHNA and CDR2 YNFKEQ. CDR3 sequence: CASSGGLTQGEQFF. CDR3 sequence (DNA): TGTGCCAGCAGCGGGGGACTTACCCAAGGAGAGCAGTTCTTC.

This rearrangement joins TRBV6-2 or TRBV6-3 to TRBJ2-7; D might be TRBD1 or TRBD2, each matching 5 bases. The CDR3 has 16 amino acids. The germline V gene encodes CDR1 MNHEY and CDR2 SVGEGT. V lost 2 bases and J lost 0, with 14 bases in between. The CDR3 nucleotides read TGTGCCAGCAGTTACGACCGGCCAGGGAGCTCCTACGAGCAGTACTTC. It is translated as CASSYDRPGSSYEQYF.

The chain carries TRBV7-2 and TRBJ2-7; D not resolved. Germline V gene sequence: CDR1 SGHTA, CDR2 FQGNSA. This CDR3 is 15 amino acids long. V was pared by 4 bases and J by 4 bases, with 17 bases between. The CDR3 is CASSSPGRVIYEQYF. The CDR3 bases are TGTGCCAGCAGCTCCCCTGGCAGAGTGATTTACGAGCAGTACTTC.

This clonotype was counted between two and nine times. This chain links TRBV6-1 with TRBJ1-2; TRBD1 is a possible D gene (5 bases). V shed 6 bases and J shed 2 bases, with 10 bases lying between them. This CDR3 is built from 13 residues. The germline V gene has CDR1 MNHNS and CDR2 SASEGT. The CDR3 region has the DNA TGTGCCAGCAGCGAGACAGTGAACTATGGCTACACCTTC. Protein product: CASSETVNYGYTF.

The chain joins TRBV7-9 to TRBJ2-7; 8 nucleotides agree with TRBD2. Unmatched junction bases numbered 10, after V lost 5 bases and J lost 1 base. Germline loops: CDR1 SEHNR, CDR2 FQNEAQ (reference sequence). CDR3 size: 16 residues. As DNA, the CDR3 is TGTGCCAGCAGCGATTACGGTAGCGGGACGTCCTACGAGCAGTACTTC. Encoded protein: CASSDYGSGTSYEQYF.

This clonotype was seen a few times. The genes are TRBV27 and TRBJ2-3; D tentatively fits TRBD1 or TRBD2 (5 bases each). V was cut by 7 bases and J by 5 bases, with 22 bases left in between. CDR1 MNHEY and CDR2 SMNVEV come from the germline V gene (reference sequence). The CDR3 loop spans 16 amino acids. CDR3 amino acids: CASTSNPGTGRDTQYF. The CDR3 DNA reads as TGTGCCAGCACTTCTAACCCCGGGACGGGCCGAGATACGCAGTATTTT.

CDR3 region: CAISIQGTEAFF. DNA for the CDR3: TGTGCCATCAGTATACAGGGCACTGAAGCTTTCTTT. The V gene is TRBV10-3, the J gene TRBJ1-1; TRBD1 might be the D (6 bases). Germline values: CDR1 ENHRY, CDR2 SYGVKD. This CDR3 comprises 12 residues. Trimming removed 5 bases from V and 4 bases from J, with 8 bases in between.

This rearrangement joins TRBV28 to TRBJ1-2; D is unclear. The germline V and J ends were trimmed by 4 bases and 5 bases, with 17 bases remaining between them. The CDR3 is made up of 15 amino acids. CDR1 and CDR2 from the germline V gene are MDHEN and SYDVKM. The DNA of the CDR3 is TGTGCCAGCAGTTCACCGCGAGCCCCCCTTTATGGCTACACCTTC. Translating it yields CASSSPRAPLYGYTF.

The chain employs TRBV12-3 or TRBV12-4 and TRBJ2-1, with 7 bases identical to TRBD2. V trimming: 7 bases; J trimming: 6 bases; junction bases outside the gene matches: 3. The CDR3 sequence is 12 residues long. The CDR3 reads CASKSSGNEQFF. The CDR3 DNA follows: TGTGCCAGCAAGTCTAGCGGCAATGAGCAGTTCTTC.

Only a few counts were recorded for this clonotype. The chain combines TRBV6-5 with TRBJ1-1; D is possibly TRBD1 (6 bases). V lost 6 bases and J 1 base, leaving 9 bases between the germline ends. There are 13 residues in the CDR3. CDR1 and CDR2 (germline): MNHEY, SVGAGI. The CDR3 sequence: CASRDSPNTEAFF. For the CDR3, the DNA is TGTGCCAGCAGGGACAGCCCGAACACTGAAGCTTTCTTT.

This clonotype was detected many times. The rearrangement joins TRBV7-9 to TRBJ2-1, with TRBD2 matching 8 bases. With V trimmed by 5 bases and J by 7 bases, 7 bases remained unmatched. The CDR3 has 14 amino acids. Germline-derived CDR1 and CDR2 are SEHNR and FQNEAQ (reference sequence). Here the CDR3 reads CASSREGFDNEQFF. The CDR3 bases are TGTGCCAGCAGCCGGGAGGGCTTTGATAATGAGCAGTTCTTC.

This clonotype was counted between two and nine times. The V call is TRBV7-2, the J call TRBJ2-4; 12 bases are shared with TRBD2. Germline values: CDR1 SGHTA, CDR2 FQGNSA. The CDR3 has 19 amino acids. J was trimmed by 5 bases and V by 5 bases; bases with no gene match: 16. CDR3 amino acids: CASSLHWLAGGPGENIQYF. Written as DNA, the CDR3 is TGTGCCAGCAGCCTACACTGGCTAGCGGGAGGGCCGGGGGAAAACATTCAGTACTTC.

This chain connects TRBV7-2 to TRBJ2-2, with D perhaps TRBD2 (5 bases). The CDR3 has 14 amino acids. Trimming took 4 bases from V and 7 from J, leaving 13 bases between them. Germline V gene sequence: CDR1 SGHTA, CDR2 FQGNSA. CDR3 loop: CASSSSGSGGELFF. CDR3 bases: TGTGCCAGCAGCTCCAGCGGTTCGGGCGGGGAGCTGTTTTTT.

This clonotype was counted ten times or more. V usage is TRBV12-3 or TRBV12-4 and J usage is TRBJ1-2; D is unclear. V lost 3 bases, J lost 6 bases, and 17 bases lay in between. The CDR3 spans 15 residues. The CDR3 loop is CASSFGLDPENGYTF. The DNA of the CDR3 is TGTGCCAGCAGTTTCGGACTCGATCCTGAGAATGGCTACACCTTC.

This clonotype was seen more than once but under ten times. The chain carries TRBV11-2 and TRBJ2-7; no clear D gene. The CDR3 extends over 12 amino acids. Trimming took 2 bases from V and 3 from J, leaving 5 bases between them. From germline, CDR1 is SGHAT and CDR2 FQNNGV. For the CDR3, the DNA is TGTGCCAGCAGCTTAATTGGCTACGAGCAGTACTTC. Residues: CASSLIGYEQYF.

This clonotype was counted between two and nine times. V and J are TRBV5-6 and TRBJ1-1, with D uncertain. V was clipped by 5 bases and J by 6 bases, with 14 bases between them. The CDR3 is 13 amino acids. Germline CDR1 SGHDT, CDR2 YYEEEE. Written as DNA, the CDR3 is TGTGCCAGCAGGGATGGTATGGCTTCTGAAGCTTTCTTT. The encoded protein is CASRDGMASEAFF.

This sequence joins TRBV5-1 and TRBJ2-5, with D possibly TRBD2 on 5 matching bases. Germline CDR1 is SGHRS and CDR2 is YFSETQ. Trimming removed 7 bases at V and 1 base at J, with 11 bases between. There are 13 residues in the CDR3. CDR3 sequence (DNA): TGCGCCAGCCTAACTAGATTCCAAGAGACCCAGTACTTC. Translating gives CASLTRFQETQYF. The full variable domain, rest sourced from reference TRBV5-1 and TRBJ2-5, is KAGVTQTPRYLIKTRGQQVTLSCSPISGHRSVSWYQQTPGQGLQFLFEYFSETQRNKGNFPGRFSGRQFSNSRSEMNVSTLELGDSALYLCASLTRFQETQYFGPGTRLLVL.

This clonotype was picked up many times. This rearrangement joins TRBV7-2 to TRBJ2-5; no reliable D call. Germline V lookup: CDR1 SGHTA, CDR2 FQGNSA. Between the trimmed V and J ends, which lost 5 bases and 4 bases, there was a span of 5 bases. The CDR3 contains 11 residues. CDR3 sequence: CASSRGETQYF. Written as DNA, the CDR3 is TGTGCCAGCAGCCGCGGAGAGACCCAGTACTTC.